This T cell receptor (beta chain) was captured in a study of regulatory and conventional T cells in RAG deficiency. For this clone: Its antigen is as yet unknown.

J lost 5 bases, V lost 7 bases, and 4 bases had no gene match. The germline V gene has CDR1 SGHRS and CDR2 YFSETQ. The CDR3 runs 12 residues. Genomic DNA came from blood regulatory T cells gated CD4+ CD25-high CD127-low. The assay was immunoSEQ multiplex PCR, and TCRdb's table has in-frame clones only and misses some. In the table there are some 7,700 clones, about 93% of which are singletons. Broader study findings: Shannon entropy fell and Simpson indices rose in RAG-deficient patients. Sorted Omenn CD25-high CD127-low cells may not be bona fide Tregs. Shorter CDR3s in all patient subsets; >75% Treg-Tconv overlap in Omenn.

These records were also assigned to another study, of regulatory T cells. That study adds: Primers: 52 TRBV forward and 13 TRBJ reverse. Patient repertoires had restricted TRB V-J pairs and skewed V and J usage, most in Tregs.

The sequence was collected from a human donor in good health. The gene calls are TRBV5-1 and TRBJ2-7, with 9 bases that match TRBD1. Sequenced input: CD127- CD25+ CD4+ Tregs sorted from blood. The CDR3 is CASGQGIHEQYF. For the CDR3, the DNA is TGCGCCAGCGGACAGGGGATCCACGAGCAGTACTTC.